The next 13 T cell receptor beta chains were all read from a single sample in a study of beta chain features in type 1 diabetes. Expressed TCRB transcripts got sequenced, as all isolated RNA was reverse transcribed. Clones were read by immunoSEQ multiplex PCR, and TCRdb kept only the in-frame ones, dropping some. The sample carries 450,000 or so clones, 10% to 12% recorded once. Sequencing was done on a sample of naive CD4+ T cells from blood. These receptors were taken from a woman aged 18-35 years in good health.

This clone was counted only a few times. The gene calls are TRBV9 and TRBJ1-2; D is perhaps TRBD1 (5 bases). The V end was cut by 4 bases, the J end by 9 bases, with 16 bases between. This CDR3 is built from 13 residues. CDR1 and CDR2 (germline): SGDLS, YYNGEE. The CDR3 nucleotides are TGTGCCAGCAGCCCTCTTCGGGGGTTCCGCTACACCTTC. Translation: CASSPLRGFRYTF.

This clone turned up a few times. The CDR3 DNA is TGTGCCAGCAGTTCATACTCACGACCCTACGAGCAGTACGTC. Its protein is CASSSYSRPYEQYV. The gene calls are TRBV28 and TRBJ2-7; unclear D gene. CDR3 length: 14 amino acids. V was pared by 4 bases and J by 2 bases, with 12 bases between. Germline-derived CDR1 and CDR2 are MDHEN and SYDVKM.

This clone was counted between two and nine times. The J gene is TRBJ1-1, the V gene TRBV29-1; tentatively, D is TRBD1 (5 bases). V lost 2 bases and J lost 11, with 9 bases in between. Germline CDR1 is SQVTM and CDR2 is ANQGSEA. CDR3 size: 10 residues. CDR3: CSVEQGGAFF. For the CDR3, the DNA is TGCAGCGTTGAACAGGGTGGTGCTTTCTTT.

V usage is TRBV2 and J usage is TRBJ2-7, with D perhaps matching TRBD2 (6 bases). CDR1 is SNHLY, CDR2 FYNNEI, per germline. The CDR3 is 13 residues long. Deletions cut 3 bases from V and 6 bases from J, with 12 bases between. CDR3: CASSEQGGGEQYV. The CDR3 DNA follows: TGTGCCAGCAGTGAGCAGGGAGGAGGCGAGCAGTACGTC.

This clone was counted a few times. CDR3 DNA sequence: TGTGCCTGGAGTGCGGGGGGCCCCTATTCCTACGAGCAGTACTTC. This sequence encodes CAWSAGGPYSYEQYF. This chain connects TRBV30 to TRBJ2-7, with D tentatively TRBD2 (7 bases). V dropped 1 base and J dropped 1 base, with 14 bases sitting between them. This CDR3 has 15 amino acids. The germline gives CDR1 GTSNPN, CDR2 SVGIG (reference sequence).

This clone was seen more than once but under ten times. V and J are TRBV7-2 and TRBJ2-7, with D maybe TRBD2 (6 bases). CDR1 and CDR2 (germline): SGHTA, FQGNSA. This CDR3 is 13 amino acids long. Trimming pared 5 bases from V and 4 bases from J, leaving 12 bases between. The CDR3 nucleotides are TGTGCCAGCAGCCTCGGGAGCCTTTACGAGCAGTACTTC. It is translated as CASSLGSLYEQYF. The full variable domain, with the rest looked up from reference TRBV7-2 and TRBJ2-7, is GAGVSQSPSNKVTEKGKDVELRCDPISGHTALYWYRQSLGQGLEFLIYFQGNSAPDKSGLPSDRFSAERTGGSVSTLTIQRTQQEDSAVYLCASSLGSLYEQYFGPGTRLTVT.

The chain joins TRBV7-2 to TRBJ2-1; D may be TRBD2 (5 bases). Germline CDR1 reads SGHTA; CDR2 reads FQGNSA. V was pared by 4 bases and J by 0 bases, with 10 bases between. The CDR3 loop spans 15 amino acids. The CDR3 spells CASSSRTASYNEQFF. CDR3 in DNA: TGTGCCAGCAGCTCCCGGACTGCCTCCTACAATGAGCAGTTCTTC.

The chain combines TRBV5-1 with TRBJ2-3; no reliable D call. From germline, CDR1 is SGHRS and CDR2 YFSETQ. The CDR3 has 16 amino acids. V lost 0 bases and J lost 2, with 13 bases in between. As DNA, the CDR3 is TGCGCCAGCAGCTTGGATTCTGGGTACATCACAGATACGCAGTATTTT. The encoded protein is CASSLDSGYITDTQYF.

The chain is built from TRBV5-1 and TRBJ2-1; 7 positions agree with TRBD1. V lost 7 bases and J lost 2; bases outside the gene matches: 6. Germline CDR1 is SGHRS and CDR2 is YFSETQ. The CDR3 sequence is 14 residues long. CDR3 DNA: TGCGCCAGCGGCGAGGGGACAGCCTACAATGAGCAGTTCTTC. This sequence encodes CASGEGTAYNEQFF. The whole variable domain, filled in from reference TRBV5-1 and TRBJ2-1, reads KAGVTQTPRYLIKTRGQQVTLSCSPISGHRSVSWYQQTPGQGLQFLFEYFSETQRNKGNFPGRFSGRQFSNSRSEMNVSTLELGDSALYLCASGEGTAYNEQFFGPGTRLTVL.

V and J are TRBV21-1 and TRBJ2-1; no check of the table's D call, TRBD2, against the DNA was made. TRBV21-1 is tagged as a pseudogene. The CDR3 is 13 residues long. CDR3: CASSPSSYNEQFF. The CDR3 nucleotides read TGTGCCAGCAGTCCTAGCTCCTACAATGAGCAGTTCTTC.

This chain connects TRBV10-3 to TRBJ2-5; no firm D call. V was shortened by 0 bases and J by 3 bases, with 14 bases between the two germline ends. Germline assignment: CDR1 ENHRY and CDR2 SYGVKD. CDR3 length: 16 residues. CDR3 coding DNA: TGTGCCATCAGTGAGTCGCTGGGCGGCGTCGAAGAGACCCAGTACTTC. As protein: CAISESLGGVEETQYF.

Only a few counts were recorded for this clone. The rearrangement uses TRBV7-2 and TRBJ2-3; 9 bases line up with TRBD2. The CDR3 is 15 residues long. Trimming cost V 1 base and J 6 bases; bases outside gene matches: 5. Germline CDR1 SGHTA, CDR2 FQGNSA. CDR3 amino acids: CASSLGGRALDTQYF. CDR3 sequence (DNA): TGTGCCAGCAGCTTAGGCGGGAGGGCCTTGGATACGCAGTATTTT.

A few counts support this clone. The rearrangement joins TRBV11-2 to TRBJ2-7, with 9 bases that match TRBD1. This CDR3 spans 15 amino acids. V dropped 5 bases and J dropped 0; count of bases not matched to a gene: 5. The germline V gene has CDR1 SGHAT and CDR2 FQNNGV. CDR3 in DNA: TGTGCCAGCAGCATGGGACAGGGATTCTCCTACGAGCAGTACTTC. Translation gives CASSMGQGFSYEQYF.